The source of this TCR beta chain is a study of T cell responses to AZD1222 COVID-19 vaccine (dated by TCRdb to about 2021). Some background on the complete study: TCR sequencing was performed for approximately 240 trial participants, of whom about 200 were given two doses of AZD1222 and some 26 were given two doses of MenACWY control vaccine. Enrollment into the trials was organized by age into subgroups of 18-55, 56-69 and 70-plus years, and those subgroups contained 148, 28 and 57 TCR-sequenced participants, respectively. General findings and caveats noted by the study authors: Because no day 14 peak-response samples were available, repertoires were characterized only after the peak T cell response. Most participants were white British and females outnumbered males, and the authors suggested that clonal diversity may have been underestimated. Reportedly, close to half of the unique spike-specific TCRs recognized epitopes lying outside the regions that are mutated in the B.1.351 and B.1.1.7 variants. The 56-69-year group was small, and its depth increase did not reach significance, likely because of low power. Conclusions about previously exposed vaccinees are limited because only six or seven AZD1222 recipients were SARS-CoV-2 seropositive at baseline. Spike-specific TCR breadth and depth rose significantly after two AZD1222 doses compared with day 0 and with MenACWY recipients. The whole spike protein was spanned by vaccine-associated CD4 TCRs, and dominant responses were seen in regions 160-218 and 743-854.

As encoded in the germline V gene (reference sequence), CDR1 is MNHNY while CDR2 is SVGAGI. V loses 5 bases of germline sequence and J loses 5 bases, and the interval between the two ends is 7 bases. The CDR3, cysteine through phenylalanine, is 11 amino acids long. Left in the record is the CDR3 DNA by itself, 33 bases read in frame from the first base. What the time point label conveys for this sample: about 28 days (+/-7) after the second vaccine dose. AZD1222 recipients whose second dose came at about 4 weeks and those whose second dose came at about 12 weeks were combined into one group, since spike-specific TCR depth and breadth did not differ between the two schedules. The vaccinee samples were drawn from two UK trials, COV001 and COV002, one of which was a single-blind randomized controlled phase 2/3 trial testing AZD1222 (ChAdOx1 nCoV-19) in healthy adults. For TCRbeta chain sequencing, PBMC samples were collected from trial participants at day 0 and at day 28 after the second dose.

The CDR3 regions of human TCRbeta chains were analyzed by immunosequencing. The original pipeline was this. Repertoire TCRs were checked for matches against a reference library of SARS-CoV-2-specific TCRs that had been generated using the MIRA antigen-specificity platform. Breadth was defined as the fraction of unique TCRs that were SARS-CoV-2-associated. Depth was defined as the fraction of total T cells that were SARS-CoV-2-associated. Using the MIRA data, every spike-specific TCR was mapped to the spike region that the TCR reacted to and assigned to either a CD4 or a CD8 class. Log10-transformed breadth and depth values were compared by one-way ANOVA with Sidak's multiple comparisons tests. The clones in this table, taken by TCRdb from immuneACCESS, are in-frame only. Not every clone is retained; where verified, under half of the shortfall comes from an unresolved V gene, and the cause of the rest is unknown. That table gives V, J and clone size, and the DNA gave D and trimming. This sample is represented by some 130,000 clones; roughly 93% of them were singletons. The ten largest clonotypes hold around 1% of the sample.

With regard to this clone: Its antigen is still unknown. Per-base quality was not reported, and no clone a single base away is much larger than it.

This TCR was recovered from an adult who received the AZD1222 COVID-19 vaccine. The V and J genes are TRBV6-6 and TRBJ2-7; the D gene lacks a confident call. Here the sequenced sample was peripheral blood, taken 28 days after the second AZD1222 dose. Here is the DNA: TGTGCCAGCAGTGGCTTTGACGAGCAGTACTTC. Translated, it gives CASSGFDEQYF.